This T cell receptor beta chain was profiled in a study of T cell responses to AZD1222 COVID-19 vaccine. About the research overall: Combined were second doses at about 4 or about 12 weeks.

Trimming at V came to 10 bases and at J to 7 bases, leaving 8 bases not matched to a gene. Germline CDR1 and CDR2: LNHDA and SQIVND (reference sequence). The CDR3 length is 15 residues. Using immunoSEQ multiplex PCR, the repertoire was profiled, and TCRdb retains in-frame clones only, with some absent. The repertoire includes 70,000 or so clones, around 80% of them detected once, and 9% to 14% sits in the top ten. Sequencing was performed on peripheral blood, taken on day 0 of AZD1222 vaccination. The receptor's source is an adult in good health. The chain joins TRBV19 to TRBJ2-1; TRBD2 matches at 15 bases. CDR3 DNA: TGTGCCACCGAAGTCGGGACTAGCGGGGGGAATGAGCAGTTCTTC. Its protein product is CATEVGTSGGNEQFF.